This entry concerns a single TCR beta chain. The data are from a study of blood T cell repertoires in COVID-19. Study at large: From the United States, Italy and Spain came samples of acute and convalescent COVID-19. From T cells, B-cell-depleted T cells, or PBMCs came the material, which was cDNA or gDNA.

V lost 2 bases and J lost 7, with 18 bases in between. The CDR3 extends over 16 amino acids. CDR1 and CDR2 from the germline V gene are MDHEN and SYDVKM. As processed by the authors: Amplification with reference gene primers provided the estimates of nucleated cell counts. Sequenced by immunoSEQ multiplex PCR; TCRdb stores in-frame clones only, minus some. V and J calls and clone size are those listed in that table; D and trimming were worked out from the DNA. This table has almost 300,000 clones, 85% to 90% appearing once. The receptor was derived from a man between 65 and 79 years old with acute or convalescent COVID-19. Sequencing used peripheral blood. V and J are TRBV28 and TRBJ1-5, with a tentative D call TRBD1 (5 bases). For the CDR3, the DNA is TGTGCCAGCAGTTTAGTTGGGGCCAGGGTAGGGCAGCCCCAGCATTTT. The encoded protein is CASSLVGARVGQPQHF.